The present entry profiles one T cell receptor (beta chain) with its context. This sample is part of a study of shared T cell receptors in the human thymus. Sequencing used immunoSEQ multiplex PCR; TCRdb keeps in-frame clones, though not all of them. The data show 600,000 to 900,000 clones, 80% to 90% seen once. The same data also contributed to another study, on human thymus T cells.

The sequencing input was thymocytes. The sequence derives from a girl under three years old with a congenital heart defect.

In nucleotides, the CDR3 is TGTGCCAGCAGCTTTGGCCGGACTAGCGGGGGGACCCATCAAGAGACCCAGTACTTC. This codes for CASSFGRTSGGTHQETQYF. The V gene is TRBV5-6, the J gene TRBJ2-5, with TRBD2 matching 14 bases. V trimming: 2 bases; J trimming: 2 bases; junction bases outside the gene matches: 11. The germline V gene has CDR1 SGHDT and CDR2 YYEEEE. The CDR3 extends over 19 amino acids.